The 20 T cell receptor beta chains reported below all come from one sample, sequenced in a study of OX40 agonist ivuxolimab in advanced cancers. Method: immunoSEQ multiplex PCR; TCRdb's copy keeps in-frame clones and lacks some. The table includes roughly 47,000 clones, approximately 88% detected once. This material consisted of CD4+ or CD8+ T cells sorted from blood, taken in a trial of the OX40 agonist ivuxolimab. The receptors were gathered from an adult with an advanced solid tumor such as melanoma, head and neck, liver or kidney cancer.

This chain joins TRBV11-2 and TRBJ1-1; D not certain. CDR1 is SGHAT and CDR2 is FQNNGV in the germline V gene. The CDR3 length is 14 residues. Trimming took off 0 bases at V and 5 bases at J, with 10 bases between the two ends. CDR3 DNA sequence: TGTGCCAGCAGCTTAGAGGGCGGGTGGACTGAAGCTTTCTTT. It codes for CASSLEGGWTEAFF.

The CDR3 DNA reads as TGTGCCAGCAGTTCCGGTGGGGGGGACACAGATACGCAGTATTTT. It yields the protein CASSSGGGDTDTQYF. V is TRBV6-5 and J is TRBJ2-3; 7 bases match TRBD2. The CDR3 is 15 residues long. V lost 4 bases and J lost 2; bases outside the gene matches: 6. Germline V CDR1 and CDR2: MNHEY, SVGAGI.

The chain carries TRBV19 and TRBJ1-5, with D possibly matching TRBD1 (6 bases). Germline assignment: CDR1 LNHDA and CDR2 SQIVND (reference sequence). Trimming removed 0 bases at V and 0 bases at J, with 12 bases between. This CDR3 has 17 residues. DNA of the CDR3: TGTGCCAGTAGTATAGACTCCGGGACACATAGCAATCAGCCCCAGCATTTT. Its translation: CASSIDSGTHSNQPQHF.

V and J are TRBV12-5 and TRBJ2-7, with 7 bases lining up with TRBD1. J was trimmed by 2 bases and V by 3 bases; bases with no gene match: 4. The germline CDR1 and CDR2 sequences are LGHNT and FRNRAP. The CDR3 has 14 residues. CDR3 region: CASGFQTGPYEQYF. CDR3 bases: TGTGCTAGTGGTTTCCAGACAGGGCCCTACGAGCAGTACTTC.

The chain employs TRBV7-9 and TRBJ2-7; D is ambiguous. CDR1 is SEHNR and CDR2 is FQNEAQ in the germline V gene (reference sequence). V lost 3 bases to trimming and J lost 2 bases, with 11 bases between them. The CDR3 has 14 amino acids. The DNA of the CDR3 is TGTGCCAGCAGCTTGCCGCTACTTACCTACGAGCAGTACTTC. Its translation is CASSLPLLTYEQYF.

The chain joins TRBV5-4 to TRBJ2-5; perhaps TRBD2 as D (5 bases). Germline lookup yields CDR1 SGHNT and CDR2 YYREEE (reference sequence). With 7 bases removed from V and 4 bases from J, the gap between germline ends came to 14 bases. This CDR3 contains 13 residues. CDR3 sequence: CASLSPEGETQYF. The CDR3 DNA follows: TGTGCCAGCCTGTCCCCCGAGGGAGAGACCCAGTACTTC. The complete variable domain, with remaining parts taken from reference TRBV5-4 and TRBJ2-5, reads ETGVTQSPTHLIKTRGQQVTLRCSSQSGHNTVSWYQQALGQGPQFIFQYYREEENGRGNFPPRFSGLQFPNYSSELNVNALELDDSALYLCASLSPEGETQYFGPGTRLLVL.

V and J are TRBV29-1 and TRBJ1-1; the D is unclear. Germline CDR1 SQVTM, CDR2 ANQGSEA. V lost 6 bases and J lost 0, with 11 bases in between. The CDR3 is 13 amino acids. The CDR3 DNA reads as TGCAGCGTCCCTATGGCGATGAACACTGAAGCTTTCTTT. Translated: CSVPMAMNTEAFF.

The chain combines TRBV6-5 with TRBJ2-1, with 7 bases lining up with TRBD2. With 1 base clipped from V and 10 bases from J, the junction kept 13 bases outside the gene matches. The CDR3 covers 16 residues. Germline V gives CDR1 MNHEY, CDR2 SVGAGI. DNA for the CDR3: TGTGCCAGCAGTTACTTCTCCGGTTGGGGGGGGGAAGAGCAGTTCTTC. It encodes CASSYFSGWGGEEQFF.

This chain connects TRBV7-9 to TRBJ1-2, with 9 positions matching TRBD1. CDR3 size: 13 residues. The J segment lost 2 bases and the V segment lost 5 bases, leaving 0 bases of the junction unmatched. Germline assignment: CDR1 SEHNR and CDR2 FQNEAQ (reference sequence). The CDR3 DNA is TGTGCCAGCAGCGGGACAGGGAACTATGGCTACACCTTC. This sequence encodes CASSGTGNYGYTF.

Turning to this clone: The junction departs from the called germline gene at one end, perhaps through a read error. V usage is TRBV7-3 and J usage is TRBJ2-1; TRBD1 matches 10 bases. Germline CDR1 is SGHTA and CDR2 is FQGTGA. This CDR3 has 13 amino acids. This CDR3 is CASSLFLTGGPVF. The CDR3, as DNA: TGTGCCAGCAGCTTATTTTTGACAGGGGGCCCCGTCTTC. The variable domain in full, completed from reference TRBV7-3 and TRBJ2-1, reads GAGVSQTPSNKVTEKGKYVELRCDPISGHTALYWYRQSLGQGPEFLIYFQGTGAADDSGLPNDRFFAVRPEGSVSTLKIQRTERGDSAVYLCASSLFLTGGPVFGPGTRLTVL.

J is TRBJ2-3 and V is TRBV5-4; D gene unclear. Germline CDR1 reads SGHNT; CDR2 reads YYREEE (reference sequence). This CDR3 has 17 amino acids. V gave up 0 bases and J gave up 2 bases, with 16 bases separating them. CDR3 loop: CASSLDLGGMNTDTQYF. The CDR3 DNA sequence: TGTGCCAGCAGCTTGGATCTAGGCGGAATGAACACAGATACGCAGTATTTT.

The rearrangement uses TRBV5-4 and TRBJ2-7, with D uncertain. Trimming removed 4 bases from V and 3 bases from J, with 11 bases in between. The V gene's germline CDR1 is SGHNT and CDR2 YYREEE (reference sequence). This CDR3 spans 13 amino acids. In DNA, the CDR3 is TGTGCCAGCAGCCCTGCGGCAGGCTACGAGCAGTACTTC. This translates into CASSPAAGYEQYF.

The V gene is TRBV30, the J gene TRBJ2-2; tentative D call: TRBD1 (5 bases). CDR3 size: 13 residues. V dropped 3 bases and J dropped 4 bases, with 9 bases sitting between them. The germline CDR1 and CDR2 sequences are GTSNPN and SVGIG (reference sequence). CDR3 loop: CAWRPGLTGELFF. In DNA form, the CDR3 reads TGTGCCTGGAGGCCAGGGCTCACCGGGGAGCTGTTTTTT.

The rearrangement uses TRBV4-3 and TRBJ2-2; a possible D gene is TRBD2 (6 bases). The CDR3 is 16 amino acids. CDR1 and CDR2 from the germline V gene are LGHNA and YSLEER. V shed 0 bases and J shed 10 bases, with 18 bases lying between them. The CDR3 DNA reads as TGCGCCAGCAGCCAAGAGGAGGGTGGGGACCTTGAGGAGCTGTTTTTT. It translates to CASSQEEGGDLEELFF.

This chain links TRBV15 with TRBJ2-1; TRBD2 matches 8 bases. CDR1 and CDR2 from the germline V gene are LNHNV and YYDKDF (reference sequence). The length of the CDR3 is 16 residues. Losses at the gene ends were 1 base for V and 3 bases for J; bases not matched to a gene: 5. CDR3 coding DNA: TGTGCCACCAGCAGAGGGAATAGCGGGGTCTACAATGAGCAGTTCTTC. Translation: CATSRGNSGVYNEQFF.

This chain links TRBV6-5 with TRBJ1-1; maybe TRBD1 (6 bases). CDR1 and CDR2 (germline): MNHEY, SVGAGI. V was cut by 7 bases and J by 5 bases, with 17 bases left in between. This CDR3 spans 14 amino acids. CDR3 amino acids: CASINGGLGTEAFF. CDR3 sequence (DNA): TGTGCCAGCATAAACGGGGGCTTAGGTACTGAAGCTTTCTTT.

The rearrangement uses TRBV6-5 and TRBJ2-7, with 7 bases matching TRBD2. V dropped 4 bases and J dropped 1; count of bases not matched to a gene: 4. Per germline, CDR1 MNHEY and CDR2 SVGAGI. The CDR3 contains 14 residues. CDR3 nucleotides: TGTGCCAGCAGTTTACGGGAGGTATCCTACGAGCAGTACTTC. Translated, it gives CASSLREVSYEQYF.

The CDR3 bases are TGTGCCAGCAGCACCGGGACGGGGAAGAACACTGAAGCTTTCTTT. It specifies CASSTGTGKNTEAFF. The chain has TRBV6-6 and TRBJ1-1; TRBD1 might be the D (5 bases). With 6 bases removed from V and 1 base from J, the gap between germline ends came to 15 bases. The length of the CDR3 is 15 residues. Looked up from germline, CDR1 is MNHNY and CDR2 is SVGAGI (reference sequence).

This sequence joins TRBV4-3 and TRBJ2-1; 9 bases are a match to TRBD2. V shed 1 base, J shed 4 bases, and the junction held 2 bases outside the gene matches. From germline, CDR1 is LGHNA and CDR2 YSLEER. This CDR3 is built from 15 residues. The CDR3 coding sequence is TGCGCCAGCAGCCAAGGACTAGCGGCTTACAATGAGCAGTTCTTC. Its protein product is CASSQGLAAYNEQFF.

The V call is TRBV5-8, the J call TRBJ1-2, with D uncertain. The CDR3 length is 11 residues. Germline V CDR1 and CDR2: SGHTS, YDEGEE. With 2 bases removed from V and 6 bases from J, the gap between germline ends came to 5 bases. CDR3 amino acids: CASSFVHGYTF. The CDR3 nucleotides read TGTGCCAGCAGCTTCGTTCATGGCTACACCTTC.